This TCR beta chain was sequenced in a study of blood T cell repertoires in COVID-19. For the study at large: Nucleic acid was either cDNA or gDNA, and it came from T cells, B-cell-depleted T cells, or PBMCs.

Only in-frame clones appear in the TCRdb table, and some are missing; sequencing was by immunoSEQ multiplex PCR. The top ten clones hold 6% of a sample with about 200,000 clones, 88% of them seen once. V was pared by 3 bases and J by 4 bases, with 7 bases between. The germline CDR1 and CDR2 sequences are SGHAT and FQNNGV. The CDR3 totals 12 residues. V and J are TRBV11-2 and TRBJ2-7; D is possibly TRBD1 (5 bases). The clonotype was recovered from a middle-aged man with active or convalescent COVID-19. Sample: peripheral blood. The chain's CDR3 is CASSFDSYEQYF. In DNA form, the CDR3 reads TGTGCCAGCAGCTTTGACAGTTACGAGCAGTACTTC. The whole variable domain, remainder taken from reference TRBV11-2 and TRBJ2-7, is EAGVAQSPRYKIIEKRQSVAFWCNPISGHATLYWYQQILGQGPKLLIQFQNNGVVDDSQLPKDRFSAERLKGVDSTLKIQPAKLEDSAVYLCASSFDSYEQYFGPGTRLTVT.